This TCR beta chain appears in the sequencing data of a study of response to subunit inactivated influenza vaccine. The CDR3 has 14 amino acids. V lost 6 bases to trimming and J lost 6 bases, with 18 bases between them. Germline-derived CDR1 and CDR2 are MDHEN and SYDVKM. TCRdb passed the RT-PCR reads through MiXCR, listing each CDR3 protein once. The sample has approximately 290,000 distinct CDR3 sequences, roughly 22% seen once; the top ten hold around 10%. The chain is built from TRBV28 and TRBJ2-7; D ambiguous. This receptor was taken from a man aged 50-75 years who received an inactivated influenza vaccine. The sample consisted of PBMCs from blood, taken less than 22 months after vaccination. CDR3 DNA: TGTGCCAGCAGGCAAAGAGGATCATCGGGCGAGCAGTACTTC. Protein sequence: CASRQRGSSGEQYF.